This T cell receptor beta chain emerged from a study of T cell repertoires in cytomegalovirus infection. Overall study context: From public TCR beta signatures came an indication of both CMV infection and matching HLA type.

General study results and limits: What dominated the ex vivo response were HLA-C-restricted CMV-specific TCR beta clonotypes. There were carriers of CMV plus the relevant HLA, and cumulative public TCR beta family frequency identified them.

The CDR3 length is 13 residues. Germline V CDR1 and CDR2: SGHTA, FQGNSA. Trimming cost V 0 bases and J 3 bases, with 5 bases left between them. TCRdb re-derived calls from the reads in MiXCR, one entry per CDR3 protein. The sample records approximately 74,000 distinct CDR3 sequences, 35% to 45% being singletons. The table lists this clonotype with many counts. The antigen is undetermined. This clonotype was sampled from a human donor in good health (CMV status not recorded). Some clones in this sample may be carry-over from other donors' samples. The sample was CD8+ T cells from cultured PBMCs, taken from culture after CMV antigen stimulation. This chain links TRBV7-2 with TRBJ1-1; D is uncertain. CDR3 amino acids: CASSLADYTEAFF. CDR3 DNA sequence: TGTGCCAGCAGCTTAGCTGATTACACTGAAGCTTTCTTT.